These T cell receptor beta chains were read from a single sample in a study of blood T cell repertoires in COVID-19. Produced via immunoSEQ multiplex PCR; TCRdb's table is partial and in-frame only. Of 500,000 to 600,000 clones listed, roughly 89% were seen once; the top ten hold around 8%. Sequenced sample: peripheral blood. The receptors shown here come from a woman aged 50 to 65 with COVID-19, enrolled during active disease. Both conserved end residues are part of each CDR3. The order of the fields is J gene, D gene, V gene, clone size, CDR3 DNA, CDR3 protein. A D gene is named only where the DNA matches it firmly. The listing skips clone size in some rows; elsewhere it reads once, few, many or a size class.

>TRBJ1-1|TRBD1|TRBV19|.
TGTGCCAGTAGTGCTGACAGGGTTGGCACTGAAGCTTTCTTT
CASSADRVGTEAFF
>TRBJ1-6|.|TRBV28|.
TGTGCCAGCAGTTTATGGCAGACACCCCTCCACTTT
CASSLWQTPLHF
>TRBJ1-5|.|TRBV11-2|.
TGTGCCAGCAGCTTTGTGACAGATAGCAATCAGCCCCAGCATTTT
CASSFVTDSNQPQHF
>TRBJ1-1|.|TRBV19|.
TGTGCCAGTAGTATAAAGGAGGGAGACACTGAAGCTTTCTTT
CASSIKEGDTEAFF
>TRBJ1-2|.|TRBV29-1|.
TGCAGCGTTCCGGCGGGGACTAACTATGGCTACACCTTC
CSVPAGTNYGYTF
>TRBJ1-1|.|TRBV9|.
TGTGCCAGCAGCGTACACAGCTCGAACACTGAAGCTTTCTTT
CASSVHSSNTEAFF
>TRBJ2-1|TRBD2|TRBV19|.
TGTGCCAGTAGTATCTACGCACGGGAGGCCGGGGAGCAGTTCTTC
CASSIYAREAGEQFF
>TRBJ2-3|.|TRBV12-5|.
TGTGCTAGTGGTCTATCTCGCGGCAGTTACACAGATACGCAGTATTTT
CASGLSRGSYTDTQYF
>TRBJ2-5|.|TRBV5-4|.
TGTGCCAGCGGGGGGGCACTGGAGACCCAGTACTTC
CASGGALETQYF
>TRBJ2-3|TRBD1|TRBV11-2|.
TGTGCCAGCAGCTTAGATGGCGGGACAGGGGGCTTAGATACGCAGTATTTT
CASSLDGGTGGLDTQYF
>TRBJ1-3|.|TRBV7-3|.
TGTGCCAGCAGCCCTGGCGGCTCTGGAAACACCATATATTTT
CASSPGGSGNTIYF
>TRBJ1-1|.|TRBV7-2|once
TGTGCCAGCAGCCTCACCGTCGGGGGGCGTACTGAAGCTTTCTTT
CASSLTVGGRTEAFF
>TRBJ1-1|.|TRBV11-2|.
TGTGCCAGCAGCTCTCTCCTGTGGGGGGGGACTGAAGCTTTCTTT
CASSSLLWGGTEAFF
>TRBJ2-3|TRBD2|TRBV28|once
TGTGCCAGCGGGGGGGGTAACACAGATACGCAGTATTTT
CASGGGNTDTQYF
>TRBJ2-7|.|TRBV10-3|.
TGTGCCATCAGTGAGACCCGGGACAACTCCTACGAGCAGTACTTC
CAISETRDNSYEQYF
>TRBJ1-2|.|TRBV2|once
TGTGCCAGCAGTATGGGGCAGCCCTATGGCTACACCTTC
CASSMGQPYGYTF
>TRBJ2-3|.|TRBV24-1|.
TGTGCCACCAGTGATCAGCCACGGGGGAGCACAGATACGCAGTATTTT
CATSDQPRGSTDTQYF
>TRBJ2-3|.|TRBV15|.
TGTGCCACCAGCAGGACGATTGGATCCTGGACAGTGAACCGGGATACGCAGTATTTT
CATSRTIGSWTVNRDTQYF
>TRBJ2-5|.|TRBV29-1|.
TGCAGCGTTGGGGGCAGGGGAGAGACCCAGTACTTC
CSVGGRGETQYF
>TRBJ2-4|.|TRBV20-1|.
TGCAGTGCCCCATTGGGGCGCATTCAGTACTTC
CSAPLGRIQYF
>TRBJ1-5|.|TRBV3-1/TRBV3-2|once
TGTGCCAGCAGCCAAGATCTGGGAGCCACAAATCAGCCCCAGCATTTT
CASSQDLGATNQPQHF
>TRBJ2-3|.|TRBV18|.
TGTGCCAGCTCACCAACCCATCCAGGGGACCGAGGGGACCGCACAGATACGCAGTATTTT
CASSPTHPGDRGDRTDTQYF
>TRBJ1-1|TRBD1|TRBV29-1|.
TGCAGCGTGTGGGACAGGGGAACTGAAGCTTTCTTT
CSVWDRGTEAFF
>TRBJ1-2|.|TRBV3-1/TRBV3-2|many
TGTGCCAGCAGCCAAGATTGGCATGGCTACACCTTC
CASSQDWHGYTF
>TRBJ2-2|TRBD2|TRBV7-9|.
TGTGCCAGCAGAAGCGGGGCAGGGTCTAACACCGGGGAGCTGTTTTTT
CASRSGAGSNTGELFF
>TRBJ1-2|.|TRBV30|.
TGTGCCTGGACCCAACGAGGGTCATTGGGGTATGGCTACACCTTC
CAWTQRGSLGYGYTF
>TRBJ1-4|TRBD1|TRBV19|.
TGTGCCAGTAGTCCTAGATCGACAGGGTTCGCCTCTGTGAATGAAAAACTGTTTTTT
CASSPRSTGFASVNEKLFF
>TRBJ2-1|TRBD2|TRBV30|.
TGTGCCTGGAGCTACTTAGCGGGGGTGGGAAATGAGCAGTTCTTC
CAWSYLAGVGNEQFF
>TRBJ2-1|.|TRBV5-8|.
TGTGCCAGCAGTTTGCGTTACAATGAGCAGTTCTTC
CASSLRYNEQFF
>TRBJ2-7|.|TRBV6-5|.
TGTGCCAGCAGTTCGGGACTCTCCTTGCAATACGAGCAGTACTTC
CASSSGLSLQYEQYF
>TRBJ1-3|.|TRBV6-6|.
TGTGCCAGCAGTGACGGGGACATGGGAAACACCATATATTTT
CASSDGDMGNTIYF
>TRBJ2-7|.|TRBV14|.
TGTGCCAGCAGCCAAGAGGGCACGGTGGAGTACTTC
CASSQEGTVEYF
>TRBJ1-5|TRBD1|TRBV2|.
TGTGCCAGCAGTGAAGCGGACAGGGGCAATCAGCCCCAGCATTTT
CASSEADRGNQPQHF
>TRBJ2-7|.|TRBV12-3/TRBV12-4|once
TGTGCCAGCAGTTTAGTGGAGGGAATTCAGTACTTC
CASSLVEGIQYF
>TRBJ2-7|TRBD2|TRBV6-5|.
TGTGCCAGCAGTTACGGAGCGGGGGCCTACTACGAGCAGTACTTC
CASSYGAGAYYEQYF